This entry is about one T cell receptor beta chain. The entry originates in a study of CD8 T cells in Susac syndrome. V lost 1 base and J lost 2; bases outside the gene matches: 11. CDR1 and CDR2 (germline): SGHVS, FNYEAQ. This CDR3 spans 19 amino acids. After extraction with the RNeasy kit, about 0.45 to 1 ug of the RNA was reverse transcribed using random hexamers. An immunoSEQ multiplex PCR amplified TCR beta CDR3 over 54 Vbeta and 13 Jbeta. TCRdb reanalysed the immunoSEQ multiplex PCR reads using MiXCR and keeps one entry per CDR3 protein. The sample yields 130,000 or so distinct CDR3 sequences, around 85% seen once. CD8+ and CD4+ blood T cells underwent TCR beta sequencing. The multiple sclerosis control group comprised treatment-naive patients with stable or active relapsing-remitting disease. Negative isolation yielded the CD8+ and CD4+ T cells, while FACS enriched the TEMRA cells.

This clonotype was obtained from a human donor with multiple sclerosis. Material for sequencing was CD8+ T cells from PBMCs. This sequence joins TRBV7-6 and TRBJ2-1; 10 bases align to TRBD2. The CDR3 DNA sequence: TGTGCCAGCAGCTTAGGAAGTGGGTCTAGCGGGGGTCCCTACAATGAGCAGTTCTTC. Its protein is CASSLGSGSSGGPYNEQFF.